This T cell receptor (beta chain) was sequenced in a study of blood T cells in healthy people across ages. A J-beta primer mix and a sample-barcoded 5' primer were used in a second PCR of about 7 to 12 cycles. TCRdb reprocessed the 5' RACE reads via MiXCR and lists one record per CDR3 protein. The sample contains 1.5 million to 2 million distinct CDR3 sequences, 28% of which appear only once. Overall study results and limits: The lack of PBMC sorting stopped any conclusive naive versus antigen-experienced comparison.

This clonotype was found a few times. The antigen is undetermined. Per germline, CDR1 SGHRS and CDR2 YFSETQ. V shed 0 bases and J shed 5 bases, with 14 bases lying between them. This CDR3 contains 15 residues. V usage is TRBV5-1 and J usage is TRBJ1-2; D gene unclear. This sequence originates from a woman aged 25 to 39 in good health. Sequenced sample: blood. The CDR3 loop reads CASSLAGSFRYGYTF. The CDR3, as DNA: TGCGCCAGCAGCTTGGCCGGCAGCTTCCGTTATGGCTACACCTTC.